This T cell receptor (beta chain) was identified during a study of molecular identifiers for immune sequencing clone quantification. Findings of the study overall: Sizes of highly expanded clones could be underestimated through identical TCRs sharing a barcode.

The ends lost 8 bases at V and 0 bases at J; junction bases unmatched: 9. This CDR3 comprises 15 residues. Germline V lookup: CDR1 SNHLY, CDR2 FYNNEI. Notes on this clonotype: What it binds is unknown.

TCRdb redid the calling of the PCR reads with MiXCR, one entry per CDR3 protein. The table has approximately 590,000 distinct CDR3 sequences, 25% seen once. Sequenced material: naive CD8+ T cells from blood, with Jurkat cell RNA spiked in. The subset: FACS-sorted CD8+CD4-CCR7+CD45RA+ naive T cells. The TCR was taken from a human donor in good health. Some libraries in this study had Jurkat cell RNA spiked in. J is TRBJ1-1 and V is TRBV2; 7 nucleotides match TRBD1. The CDR3 loop reads CASGSDGTVNTEAFF. The CDR3 DNA reads TGTGCCAGCGGGTCGGATGGGACAGTGAACACTGAAGCTTTCTTT.